This T cell receptor (beta chain) was retrieved from a study of neurological immune-mediated disorders. Findings and limits, study-wide: There was no clinical or MRI feature that was associated with the multiple sclerosis repertoire cluster.

The germline CDR1 and CDR2 sequences are DFQATT and SNEGSKA (reference sequence). This CDR3 contains 13 residues. The junction had 3 bases not matched to a gene; V was cut back by 3 bases and J by 5 bases. This clonotype was seen at least ten times. Its antigen remains unknown. The cDNA was synthesized by means of template-switch 5'RACE, which was carried out with 10-nucleotide random UMIs. MiXCR, applied by TCRdb to the 5' RACE reads, yields one record per CDR3 protein. This table has 65,000 to 70,000 distinct CDR3 sequences, almost 4% appearing once. The chain recombines TRBV20-1 with TRBJ2-1; TRBD2 matches 8 bases. The sequenced sample consisted of PBMCs. This receptor was taken from a man younger than 40 with multiple sclerosis. The chain's CDR3 is CSASGGDNNEQFF. The CDR3 region has the DNA TGCAGTGCTAGCGGGGGGGATAACAATGAGCAGTTCTTC.